Presented here are 14 T cell receptor beta chains from one specimen sequenced in a study of blood T cells in healthy people across ages. Using a J-beta primer mix together with a sample-barcoded 5' primer, a second PCR was run for 7 to 11 cycles. From the 5' RACE reads, TCRdb called clonotypes with MiXCR, one entry per CDR3 protein. The sample has roughly 700,000 distinct CDR3 sequences, approximately 25% seen once. The sample also formed part of further work on T cells of mothers and their children.

The sequenced sample consisted of blood. The receptors shown here come from a boy aged 5-17 years in good health.

The chain joins TRBV4-1 to TRBJ2-1; 11 bases match TRBD2. The length of the CDR3 is 15 residues. The germline CDR1 and CDR2 sequences are MGHRA and YSYEKL. J was trimmed by 6 bases and V by 3 bases; bases with no gene match: 4. CDR3 DNA: TGCGCCAGCAGCCAGGCCGGGACTAGCGGCAATGAGCAGTTCTTC. Its protein product is CASSQAGTSGNEQFF.

The V call is TRBV20-1, the J call TRBJ2-7; 7 nucleotides align to TRBD2. Germline CDR1 and CDR2: DFQATT and SNEGSKA (reference sequence). The ends lost 3 bases at V and 3 bases at J; junction bases unmatched: 8. This CDR3 is 14 amino acids long. The CDR3 sequence: CSASAGDSIYEQYF. Written as DNA, the CDR3 is TGCAGTGCTAGTGCGGGAGATTCTATCTACGAGCAGTACTTC.

The rearrangement links TRBV7-6 to TRBJ2-5; no firm D call. The last part of the DNA fits TRBJ2-7 better; the J call may be wrong. This CDR3 comprises 15 residues. CDR1 SGHVS and CDR2 FNYEAQ come from the germline V gene. The CDR3 spells CASSHLGDSSYEQYF. CDR3 nucleotides: TGTGCCAGCAGCCATCTTGGGGATAGCTCCTACGAGCAGTACTTC.

V is TRBV6-5 and J is TRBJ2-5; 13 nucleotides align to TRBD2. The last part of the DNA fits TRBJ2-1 better; the J call may be wrong. The CDR3 consists of 18 residues. CDR1 MNHEY and CDR2 SVGAGI come from the germline V gene. The CDR3 region has the DNA TGTGCCAGCAGTTACCGCTACGAACTAGCGGGGGGGCAAAATGAGCAGTTCTTC. It specifies CASSYRYELAGGQNEQFF.

The chain links TRBV6-6 to TRBJ1-6; perhaps TRBD1 as D (6 bases). The CDR3 has 14 residues. CDR1 is MNHNY and CDR2 is SVGAGI in the germline V gene (reference sequence). Trimming removed 2 bases at V and 10 bases at J, with 12 bases between. CDR3 region: CASSYPGQLSPLHF. CDR3 in DNA: TGTGCCAGCAGTTACCCGGGACAACTCTCACCCCTCCACTTT.

The J gene is TRBJ2-1, the V gene TRBV6-5; TRBD1 matches 7 bases. Judging by the DNA end, TRBJ2-7 fits better; the J call may be wrong. The CDR3 has 17 amino acids. CDR1 and CDR2 from the germline V gene are MNHEY and SVGAGI. CDR3 region: CASSLSGHRGRIDEQYF. DNA for the CDR3: TGTGCCAGCAGTTTGTCAGGCCACAGGGGACGGATTGACGAGCAGTACTTC.

This clonotype was found a few times. The rearrangement joins TRBV5-1 to TRBJ1-2, with D perhaps TRBD1 (6 bases). This CDR3 spans 14 amino acids. Germline CDR1 SGHRS, CDR2 YFSETQ. With 1 base removed from V and 4 bases from J, the gap between germline ends came to 11 bases. The CDR3 reads CASSLIQGSYGYTF. The CDR3 DNA sequence: TGCGCCAGCAGCTTGATACAGGGCTCCTATGGCTACACCTTC.

A few counts support this clonotype. This sequence joins TRBV3-1 and TRBJ2-4; TRBD1 is a possible D gene (6 bases). V gave up 3 bases and J gave up 4 bases, with 16 bases separating them. This CDR3 is built from 16 residues. Germline lookup yields CDR1 LGHDT and CDR2 YNNKEL (reference sequence). This chain's CDR3 is CASSQNPGQGKNIQYF. The DNA of the CDR3 is TGTGCCAGCAGCCAGAATCCGGGGCAGGGGAAAAACATTCAGTACTTC.

The chain couples TRBV24-1 to TRBJ2-3; D is perhaps TRBD1 or TRBD2 (5 bases each). Germline-derived CDR1 and CDR2 are KGHDR and SFDVKD. The V and J ends lost 1 base and 3 bases respectively, with 13 bases between them. The CDR3 consists of 16 residues. CDR3: CATSDFRDGKTDTQYF. The CDR3 DNA sequence: TGTGCCACCAGTGATTTTCGGGACGGAAAAACAGATACGCAGTATTTT.

The chain has TRBV20-1 and TRBJ1-3; D gene unclear. Per the germline V gene, CDR1 is DFQATT and CDR2 is SNEGSKA (reference sequence). With 0 bases removed from V and 4 bases from J, the gap between germline ends came to 13 bases. The CDR3 spans 15 residues. The CDR3 coding sequence is TGCAGTGCTAGAGATTTCGGCGACCGCGGAAACACCATATATTTT. Its translation: CSARDFGDRGNTIYF.

The chain uses TRBV12-3 or TRBV12-4 and TRBJ2-5, with D perhaps given as TRBD1 or TRBD2 (6 bases each). This CDR3 has 15 amino acids. The V gene lost 3 bases and the J gene lost 5 bases, with 16 bases spanning the gap. The DNA of the CDR3 is TGTGCCAGCAGTTTGTCGGATAGGGGGGAGGAGACCCAGTACTTC. Residues: CASSLSDRGEETQYF.

J is TRBJ2-5 and V is TRBV7-9, with TRBD2 identical over 7 bases. The DNA matches TRBJ2-7 better at its end, which makes the J call doubtful. Germline-derived CDR1 and CDR2 are SEHNR and FQNEAQ (reference sequence). The CDR3 covers 15 residues. CDR3 bases: TGTGCCAGCAGCCCCGCGGGAGACGTTTCCTACGAGCAGTACTTC. This gives the protein CASSPAGDVSYEQYF.

The chain links TRBV20-1 to TRBJ1-2; D ambiguous. V was trimmed by 3 bases and J by 0 bases, leaving 11 bases between them. CDR1 is DFQATT and CDR2 is SNEGSKA in the germline V gene (reference sequence). The CDR3 runs to 14 residues. CDR3 nucleotide sequence: TGCAGTGCTAGGAAAGCAGGTTCTAACTATGGCTACACCTTC. Protein sequence: CSARKAGSNYGYTF.

In its sample, this clonotype was seen a few times. The V call is TRBV3-1, the J call TRBJ2-7; D may be TRBD2 (5 bases). V lost 4 bases and J 1 base, leaving 14 bases between the germline ends. The CDR3 runs to 15 residues. Germline V gives CDR1 LGHDT, CDR2 YNNKEL (reference sequence). This CDR3 is CASSPYTGISYEQYF. CDR3 nucleotide sequence: TGTGCCAGCAGCCCCTATACCGGGATTTCCTACGAGCAGTACTTC.